One sample yielded the 8 T cell receptor beta chains listed below, sequenced in a study of blood T cell repertoires in COVID-19. Profiled with immunoSEQ multiplex PCR; TCRdb holds only in-frame clones, not every one. The sample consists of about 160,000 clones, more than 90% of them appearing once. What was sequenced was peripheral blood. The source of these receptors is a man aged 55 to 69 with active or convalescent COVID-19.

The CDR3 is CASSQELGQHTDTQYF. The CDR3 DNA is TGTGCCAGCAGCCAAGAATTGGGACAGCATACAGATACGCAGTATTTT. The J gene is TRBJ2-3, the V gene TRBV4-2, with TRBD1 identical over 7 bases. Per germline, CDR1 LGHNA and CDR2 YNFKEQ. The J segment lost 3 bases and the V segment lost 0 bases, leaving 6 bases of the junction unmatched. This CDR3 region has 16 residues.

This chain joins TRBV5-1 and TRBJ1-4; TRBD1 agrees at 10 bases. In germline, CDR1 is SGHRS, CDR2 YFSETQ. The CDR3 extends over 16 amino acids. V was clipped by 4 bases and J by 1 base; unmatched bases: 4. The CDR3 sequence: CASSRDRGGTNEKLFF. The CDR3 bases are TGCGCCAGCAGCAGGGACAGGGGTGGAACTAATGAAAAACTGTTTTTT.

V gene TRBV5-1 combines with J gene TRBJ1-2; D not resolved. The germline V and J ends were trimmed by 4 bases and 7 bases, with 14 bases remaining between them. The CDR3 extends over 13 amino acids. In germline, CDR1 is SGHRS, CDR2 YFSETQ. The CDR3 region has the DNA TGCGCCAGCAGCCCGAGGGTAAATGGTGGCTACACCTTC. Amino acids: CASSPRVNGGYTF. Complete variable domain (other parts from reference TRBV5-1 and TRBJ1-2): KAGVTQTPRYLIKTRGQQVTLSCSPISGHRSVSWYQQTPGQGLQFLFEYFSETQRNKGNFPGRFSGRQFSNSRSEMNVSTLELGDSALYLCASSPRVNGGYTFGSGTRLTVV.

Here the CDR3 DNA reads TGTGCCAGCAGTGAAGAGTGGGGGGGGCTTGGCTACACCTTC. Translating gives CASSEEWGGLGYTF. V is TRBV2 and J is TRBJ1-2; possibly TRBD1 for D (6 bases). Germline CDR1 is SNHLY and CDR2 is FYNNEI. Trimming cost V 1 base and J 7 bases, with 13 bases left between them. CDR3 length: 14 amino acids.

The rearrangement joins TRBV5-6 to TRBJ1-5; 12 nucleotides line up with TRBD1. CDR3 length: 17 amino acids. CDR1 is SGHDT and CDR2 is YYEEEE in the germline V gene. The V and J ends lost 4 bases and 4 bases, in that order; junction bases with no gene match: 9. The CDR3: CASSPPGDRGRNQPQHF. The CDR3 bases are TGTGCCAGCAGCCCGCCCGGGGACAGGGGGCGAAATCAGCCCCAGCATTTT. Together with reference TRBV5-6 and TRBJ1-5, the CDR3 gives the full variable domain: DAGVTQSPTHLIKTRGQQVTLRCSPKSGHDTVSWYQQALGQGPQFIFQYYEEEERQRGNFPDRFSGHQFPNYSSELNVNALLLGDSALYLCASSPPGDRGRNQPQHFGDGTRLSIL.

The DNA of the CDR3 is TGTGCCAGCAGCTTAGGGAACAGGAACACTGAAGCTTTCTTT. It translates to CASSLGNRNTEAFF. The chain combines TRBV11-3 with TRBJ1-1; unclear D gene. V was trimmed by 1 base and J by 1 base, leaving 7 bases between them. The CDR3 extends over 14 amino acids. Germline CDR1 and CDR2: SGHNT and YENEEA.

The gene calls are TRBV6-5 and TRBJ1-1, with TRBD1 matching over 7 bases. After removal of 7 bases from V and 5 bases from J, the junction contained 10 bases not matched to a gene. Germline V CDR1 and CDR2: MNHEY, SVGAGI. The length of the CDR3 is 14 residues. CDR3 in DNA: TGTGCCAGCACCCGACGACAGGGCGAGACTGAAGCTTTCTTT. Encoded protein: CASTRRQGETEAFF.

The rearrangement joins TRBV7-2 to TRBJ1-2; D remains ambiguous. This CDR3 region has 12 residues. Between the trimmed V and J ends, which lost 3 bases and 5 bases, there was a span of 7 bases. CDR1 is SGHTA and CDR2 is FQGNSA in the germline V gene. The CDR3 DNA sequence: TGTGCCAGCAGCTTCACGGGATATGGCTACACCTTC. Amino acid sequence: CASSFTGYGYTF.